These 3 T cell receptor beta chains originate from one sample sequenced in a study of blood T cells in healthy people across ages. Primed by a sample-barcoded 5' primer and a J-beta primer mix, a second PCR proceeded for about 7 to 11 cycles. TCRdb re-called the 5' RACE reads with MiXCR, one entry per CDR3 protein. Of fewer than 1,000,000 distinct CDR3 sequences in the sample, under 45% were seen once. The specimen was blood. The receptors shown here come from a man in his sixties in good health.

J is TRBJ2-1 and V is TRBV9; weak D call: TRBD1 (5 bases). There are 15 residues in the CDR3. In germline, CDR1 is SGDLS, CDR2 YYNGEE. Trimming cost V 3 bases and J 8 bases, with 18 bases left between them. CDR3 in DNA: TGTGCCAGCAGCGATGCTGGAAGGGGTCTAGATGAGCAGTTCTTC. The encoded protein is CASSDAGRGLDEQFF.

The V call is TRBV5-1, the J call TRBJ2-5; the match to TRBD2 covers 7 bases. Germline V lookup: CDR1 SGHRS, CDR2 YFSETQ. V lost 2 bases, J lost 4 bases, and 11 bases stayed unmatched. This CDR3 has 16 residues. The CDR3, as DNA: TGCGCCAGCAGCTTTCGGGGGGACCGAGGATTAGAGACCCAGTACTTC. Encoded protein: CASSFRGDRGLETQYF. Variable domain in full (rest from reference TRBV5-1 and TRBJ2-5): KAGVTQTPRYLIKTRGQQVTLSCSPISGHRSVSWYQQTPGQGLQFLFEYFSETQRNKGNFPGRFSGRQFSNSRSEMNVSTLELGDSALYLCASSFRGDRGLETQYFGPGTRLLVL.

The chain carries TRBV3-1 and TRBJ2-1, with TRBD2 matching 11 bases. The J segment lost 8 bases and the V segment lost 0 bases, leaving 9 bases of the junction unmatched. Germline V CDR1 and CDR2: LGHDT, YNNKEL (reference sequence). The CDR3 totals 17 residues. Here the CDR3 reads CASSQDLLAGGGDEQFF. The CDR3 nucleotides are TGTGCCAGCAGCCAAGACCTCCTAGCGGGGGGTGGGGATGAGCAGTTCTTC.